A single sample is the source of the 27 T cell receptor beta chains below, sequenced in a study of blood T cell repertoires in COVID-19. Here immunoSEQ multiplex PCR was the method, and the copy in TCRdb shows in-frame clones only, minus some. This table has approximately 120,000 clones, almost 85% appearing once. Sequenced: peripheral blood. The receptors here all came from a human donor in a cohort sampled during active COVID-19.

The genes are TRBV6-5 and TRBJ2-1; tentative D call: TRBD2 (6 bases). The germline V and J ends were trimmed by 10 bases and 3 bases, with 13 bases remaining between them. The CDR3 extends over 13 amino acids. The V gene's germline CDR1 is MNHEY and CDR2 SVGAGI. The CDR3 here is CATRRGGYNEQFF. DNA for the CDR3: TGTGCCACGAGGCGGGGTGGCTACAATGAGCAGTTCTTC.

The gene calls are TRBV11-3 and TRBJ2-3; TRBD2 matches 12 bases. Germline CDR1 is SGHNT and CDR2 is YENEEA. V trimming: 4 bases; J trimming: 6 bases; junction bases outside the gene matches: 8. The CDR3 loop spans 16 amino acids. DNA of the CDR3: TGTGCCAGCAGCTACCGCGGTCTAGCGGGGGGGGATACGCAGTATTTT. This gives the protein CASSYRGLAGGDTQYF.

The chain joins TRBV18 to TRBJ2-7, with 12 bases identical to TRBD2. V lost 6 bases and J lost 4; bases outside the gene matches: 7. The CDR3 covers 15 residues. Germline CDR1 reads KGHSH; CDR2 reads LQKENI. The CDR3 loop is CASSETSGGRYEQYF. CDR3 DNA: TGTGCCAGCTCGGAAACTAGCGGGGGGCGGTACGAGCAGTACTTC.

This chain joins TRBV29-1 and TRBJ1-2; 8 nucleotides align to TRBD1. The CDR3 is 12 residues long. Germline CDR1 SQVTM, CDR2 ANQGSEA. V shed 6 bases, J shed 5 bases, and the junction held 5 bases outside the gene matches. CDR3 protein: CSVRQGSYGYTF. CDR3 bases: TGCAGCGTACGACAGGGGAGTTATGGCTACACCTTC.

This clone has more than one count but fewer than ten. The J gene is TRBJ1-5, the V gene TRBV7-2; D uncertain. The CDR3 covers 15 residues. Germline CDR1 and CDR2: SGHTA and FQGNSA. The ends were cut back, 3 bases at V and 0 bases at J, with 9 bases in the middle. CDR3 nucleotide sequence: TGTGCCAGCAGCTTGAGATCTTATAGCAATCAGCCCCAGCATTTT. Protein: CASSLRSYSNQPQHF. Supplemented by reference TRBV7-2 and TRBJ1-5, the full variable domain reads GAGVSQSPSNKVTEKGKDVELRCDPISGHTALYWYRQSLGQGLEFLIYFQGNSAPDKSGLPSDRFSAERTGGSVSTLTIQRTQQEDSAVYLCASSLRSYSNQPQHFGDGTRLSIL.

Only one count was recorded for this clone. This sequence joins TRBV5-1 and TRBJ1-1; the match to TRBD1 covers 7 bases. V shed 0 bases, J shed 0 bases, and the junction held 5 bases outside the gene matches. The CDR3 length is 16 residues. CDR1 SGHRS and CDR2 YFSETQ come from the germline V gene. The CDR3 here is CASSLAKGAVNTEAFF. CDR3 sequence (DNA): TGCGCCAGCAGCTTGGCCAAGGGGGCTGTGAACACTGAAGCTTTCTTT.

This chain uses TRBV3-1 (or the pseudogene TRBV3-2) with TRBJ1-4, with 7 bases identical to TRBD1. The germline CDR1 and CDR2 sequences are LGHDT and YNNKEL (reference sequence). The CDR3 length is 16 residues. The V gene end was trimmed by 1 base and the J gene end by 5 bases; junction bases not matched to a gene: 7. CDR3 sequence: CASSQVEAGGNEKLFF. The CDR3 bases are TGTGCCAGCAGCCAAGTTGAGGCAGGGGGAAATGAAAAACTGTTTTTT.

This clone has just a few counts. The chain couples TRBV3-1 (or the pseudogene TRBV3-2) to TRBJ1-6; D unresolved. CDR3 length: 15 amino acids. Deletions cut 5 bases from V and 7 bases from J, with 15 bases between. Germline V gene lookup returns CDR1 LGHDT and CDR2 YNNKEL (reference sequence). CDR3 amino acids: CASSERGQLNSPLHF. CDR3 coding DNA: TGTGCCAGCAGCGAAAGAGGGCAGTTAAATTCACCCCTCCACTTT.

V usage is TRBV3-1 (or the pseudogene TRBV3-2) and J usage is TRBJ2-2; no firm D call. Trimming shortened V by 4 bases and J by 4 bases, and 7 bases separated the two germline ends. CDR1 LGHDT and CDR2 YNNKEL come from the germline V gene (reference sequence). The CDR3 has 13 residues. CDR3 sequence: CASSRRSTGELFF. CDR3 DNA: TGTGCCAGCAGCCGCCGGAGCACCGGGGAGCTGTTTTTT.

CDR3 region: CATREYHEQYF. The CDR3 DNA is TGTGCCACCAGAGAGTATCACGAGCAGTACTTC. The chain couples TRBV27 to TRBJ2-7; D is unclear. The CDR3 is 11 residues long. Germline values: CDR1 MNHEY, CDR2 SMNVEV (reference sequence). V was shortened by 10 bases and J by 5 bases, with 12 bases between the two germline ends.

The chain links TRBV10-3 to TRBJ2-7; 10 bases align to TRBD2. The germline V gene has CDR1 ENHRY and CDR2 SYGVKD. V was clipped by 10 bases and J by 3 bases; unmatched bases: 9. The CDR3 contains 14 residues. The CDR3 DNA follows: TGTGCCACCACCAATTTAGCGGGGGGCTACGAGCAGTACTTC. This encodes CATTNLAGGYEQYF.

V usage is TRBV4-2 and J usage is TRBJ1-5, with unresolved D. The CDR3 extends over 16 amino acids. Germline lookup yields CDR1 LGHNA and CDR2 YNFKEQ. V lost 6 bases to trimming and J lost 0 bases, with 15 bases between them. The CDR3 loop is CASRPSGFYSNQPQHF. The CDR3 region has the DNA TGTGCCAGCAGACCAAGCGGGTTTTATAGCAATCAGCCCCAGCATTTT.

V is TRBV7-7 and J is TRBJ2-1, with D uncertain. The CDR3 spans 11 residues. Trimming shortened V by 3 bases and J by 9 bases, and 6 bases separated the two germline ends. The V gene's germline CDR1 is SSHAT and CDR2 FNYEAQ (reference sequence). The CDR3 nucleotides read TGTGCCAGCAGCTTTAGAGGTGAGCAGTTCTTC. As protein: CASSFRGEQFF. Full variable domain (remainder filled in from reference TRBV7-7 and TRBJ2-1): GAGVSQSPRYKVTKRGQDVTLRCDPISSHATLYWYQQALGQGPEFLTYFNYEAQPDKSGLPSDRFSAERPEGSISTLTIQRTEQRDSAMYRCASSFRGEQFFGPGTRLTVL.

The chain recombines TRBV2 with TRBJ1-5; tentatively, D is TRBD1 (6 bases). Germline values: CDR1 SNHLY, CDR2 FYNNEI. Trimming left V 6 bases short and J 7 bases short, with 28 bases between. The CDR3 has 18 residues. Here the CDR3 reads CASSFSGTSIERGQPQHF. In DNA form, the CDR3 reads TGTGCCAGCAGCTTCTCCGGGACATCAATCGAAAGAGGGCAGCCCCAGCATTTT.

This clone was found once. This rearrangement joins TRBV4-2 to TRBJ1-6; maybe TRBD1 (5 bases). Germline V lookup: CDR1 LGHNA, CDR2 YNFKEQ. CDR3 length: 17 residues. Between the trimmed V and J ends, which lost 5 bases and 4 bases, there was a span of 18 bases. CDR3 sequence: CASSTRQGRGYNSPLHF. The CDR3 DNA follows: TGTGCCAGCAGCACCCGCCAGGGTAGAGGTTATAATTCACCCCTCCACTTT.

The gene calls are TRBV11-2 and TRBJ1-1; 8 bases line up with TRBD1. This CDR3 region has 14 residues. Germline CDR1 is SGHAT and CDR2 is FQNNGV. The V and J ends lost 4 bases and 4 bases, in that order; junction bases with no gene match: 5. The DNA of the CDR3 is TGTGCCAGCAGCTGGGACAGGCCCTCCACTGAAGCTTTCTTT. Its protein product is CASSWDRPSTEAFF.

The CDR3: CASSPEDRVGKYSNQPQHF. CDR3 coding DNA: TGTGCCAGCAGCCCCGAGGACAGGGTCGGAAAATATAGCAATCAGCCCCAGCATTTT. V gene TRBV21-1 combines with J gene TRBJ1-5; the table assigns TRBD1, which was not confirmed against the DNA. TRBV21-1 is an annotated pseudogene. The CDR3 contains 19 residues.

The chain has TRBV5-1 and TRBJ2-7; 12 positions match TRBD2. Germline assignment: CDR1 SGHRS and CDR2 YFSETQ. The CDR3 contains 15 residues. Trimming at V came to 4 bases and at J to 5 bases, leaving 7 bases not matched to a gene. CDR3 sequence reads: CASSLRTSGVHEQYF. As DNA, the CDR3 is TGCGCCAGCAGCCTGAGGACTAGCGGGGTCCACGAGCAGTACTTC.

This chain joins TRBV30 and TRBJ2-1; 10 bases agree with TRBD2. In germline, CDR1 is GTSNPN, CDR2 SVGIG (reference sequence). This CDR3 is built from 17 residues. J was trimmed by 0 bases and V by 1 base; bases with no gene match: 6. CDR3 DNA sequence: TGTGCCTGGAGTGGGGGGTCTAGCGGGGGCTCCTACAATGAGCAGTTCTTC. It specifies CAWSGGSSGGSYNEQFF.

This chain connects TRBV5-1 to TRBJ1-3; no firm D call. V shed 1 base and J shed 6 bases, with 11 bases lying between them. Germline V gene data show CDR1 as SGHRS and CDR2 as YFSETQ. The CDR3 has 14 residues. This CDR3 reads CASSLSAGENTIYF. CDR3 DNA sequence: TGCGCCAGCAGCTTGTCCGCCGGGGAAAACACCATATATTTT.

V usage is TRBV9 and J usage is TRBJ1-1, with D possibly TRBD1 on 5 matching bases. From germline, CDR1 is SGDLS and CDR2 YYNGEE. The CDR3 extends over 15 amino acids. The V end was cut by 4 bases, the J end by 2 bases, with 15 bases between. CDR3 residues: CASSPQGGSNTEAFF. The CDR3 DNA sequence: TGTGCCAGCAGCCCCCAGGGAGGGTCAAACACTGAAGCTTTCTTT. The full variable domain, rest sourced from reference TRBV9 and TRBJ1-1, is DSGVTQTPKHLITATGQRVTLRCSPRSGDLSVYWYQQSLDQGLQFLIQYYNGEERAKGNILERFSAQQFPDLHSELNLSSLELGDSALYFCASSPQGGSNTEAFFGQGTRLTVV.

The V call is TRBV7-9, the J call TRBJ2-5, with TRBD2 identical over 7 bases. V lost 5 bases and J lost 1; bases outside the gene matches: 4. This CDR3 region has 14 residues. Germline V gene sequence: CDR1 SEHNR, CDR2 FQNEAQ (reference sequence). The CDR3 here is CASSPSGAQETQYF. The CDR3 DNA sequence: TGTGCCAGCAGCCCAAGCGGGGCCCAAGAGACCCAGTACTTC.

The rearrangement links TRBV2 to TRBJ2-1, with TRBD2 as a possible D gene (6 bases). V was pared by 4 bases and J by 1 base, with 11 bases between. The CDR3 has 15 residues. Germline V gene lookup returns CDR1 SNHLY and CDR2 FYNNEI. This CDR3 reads CASSGLGGSYNEQFF. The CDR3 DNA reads TGTGCCAGCAGTGGCTTGGGGGGTTCCTACAATGAGCAGTTCTTC.

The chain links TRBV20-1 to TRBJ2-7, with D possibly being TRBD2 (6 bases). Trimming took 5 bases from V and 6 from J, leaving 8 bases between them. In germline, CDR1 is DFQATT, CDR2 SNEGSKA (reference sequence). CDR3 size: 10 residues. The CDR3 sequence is CSASAGEQYF. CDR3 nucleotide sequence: TGCAGTGCTTCAGCGGGCGAGCAGTACTTC.

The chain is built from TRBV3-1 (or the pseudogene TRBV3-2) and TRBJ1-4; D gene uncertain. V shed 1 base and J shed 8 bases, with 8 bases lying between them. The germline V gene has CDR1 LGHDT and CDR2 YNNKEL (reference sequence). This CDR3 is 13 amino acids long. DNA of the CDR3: TGTGCCAGCAGCCAAGTATCCGGGGAAAAACTGTTTTTT. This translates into CASSQVSGEKLFF.

The CDR3 sequence: CASMLAGSNNEQFF. CDR3 DNA: TGTGCCAGCATGCTAGCGGGGAGTAACAATGAGCAGTTCTTC. V usage is TRBV27 and J usage is TRBJ2-1; 9 bases fit TRBD2. The germline gives CDR1 MNHEY, CDR2 SMNVEV (reference sequence). V lost 7 bases and J lost 5; bases outside the gene matches: 6. The CDR3 contains 14 residues.

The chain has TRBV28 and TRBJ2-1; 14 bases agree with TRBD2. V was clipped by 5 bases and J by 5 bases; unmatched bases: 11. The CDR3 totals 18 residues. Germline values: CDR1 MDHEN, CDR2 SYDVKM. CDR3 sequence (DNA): TGTGCCAGCAGTCCGGGACTAGCGGGGGCACCCATCCACAATGAGCAGTTCTTC. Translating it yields CASSPGLAGAPIHNEQFF.